These 15 T cell receptor beta chains were sequenced from one sample in a study of neurological immune-mediated disorders (dated by TCRdb to the late 2010s). Receptor amplification or capture employed 5' RACE. TCRdb lists the instrument as Illumina HiSeq 2500. The raw public data were reprocessed by TCRdb itself: fastp quality trimming at Q25, MiXCR clonotype calling, in-frame beta chains only. Rows merge per CDR3 protein into single entries with the most common DNA and genes. This sample has tens of thousands of distinct CDR3 sequences in its table, and 9% to 12% of those were observed once. About 1.7% of the sample lies in the top ten. The sample comprised PBMCs. The receptors were gathered from a man aged 40-55 years in good health.

There are many counts of this clonotype. J is TRBJ2-5 and V is TRBV14; 7 nucleotides agree with TRBD1. The germline gives CDR1 SGHDN, CDR2 FVKESK. CDR3 length: 13 amino acids. V shed 8 bases, J shed 5 bases, and the junction held 8 bases outside the gene matches. The DNA for the CDR3 is TGTGCCAGCGGGGGACAGTTAGGGGAGACCCAGTACTTC. Its protein product is CASGGQLGETQYF.

This clonotype has a count of ten or more. The CDR3 DNA follows: TGTGCCACCAGCGATGACGGGGCGTACCAGAGTGGCTACACCTTC. Its protein product is CATSDDGAYQSGYTF. The chain links TRBV24-1 to TRBJ1-2; D possibly corresponds to TRBD1 (5 bases). Germline V CDR1 and CDR2: KGHDR, SFDVKD. This CDR3 is built from 15 residues. V dropped 7 bases and J dropped 7 bases, with 21 bases sitting between them.

This clonotype was observed at least ten times. V usage is TRBV5-1 and J usage is TRBJ2-1; D ambiguous. Germline loops: CDR1 SGHRS, CDR2 YFSETQ. The CDR3 totals 12 residues. The germline V and J ends were trimmed by 4 bases and 8 bases, with 10 bases remaining between them. CDR3 residues: CASSQLGDEQFF. The DNA for the CDR3 is TGCGCCAGCAGCCAGCTCGGCGATGAGCAGTTCTTC.

This clonotype was recorded at least ten times. This rearrangement joins TRBV28 to TRBJ2-1, with a weak D call TRBD2 (5 bases). Germline CDR1 reads MDHEN; CDR2 reads SYDVKM. The CDR3 extends over 16 amino acids. With 3 bases removed from V and 4 bases from J, the gap between germline ends came to 16 bases. The DNA for the CDR3 is TGTGCCAGCAGTTTGATAGCGAGTGTACTATACAATGAGCAGTTCTTC. It yields the protein CASSLIASVLYNEQFF.

The sample holds many counts of this clonotype. This chain joins TRBV29-1 and TRBJ2-7; D is uncertain. The CDR3 sequence is 13 residues long. V was pared by 7 bases and J by 0 bases, with 13 bases between. Germline-derived CDR1 and CDR2 are SQVTM and ANQGSEA. DNA for the CDR3: TGCAGCGCTCGGACCGTCAGCTCCTACGAGCAGTACTTC. Encoded protein: CSARTVSSYEQYF.

J is TRBJ2-7 and V is TRBV24-1; 7 bases line up with TRBD1. Germline V lookup: CDR1 KGHDR, CDR2 SFDVKD. V shed 3 bases and J 0 bases; nucleotides not matched to a gene: 4. The CDR3 runs 15 residues. CDR3 residues: CATSDPRTGSYEQYF. Written as DNA, the CDR3 is TGTGCCACCAGTGATCCCAGGACAGGCTCCTACGAGCAGTACTTC.

This clonotype was seen many times. The chain is built from TRBV12-3 or TRBV12-4 and TRBJ2-5; TRBD2 aligns across 10 bases. With 6 bases clipped from V and 5 bases from J, the junction kept 12 bases outside the gene matches. The CDR3 contains 16 residues. The CDR3 nucleotides read TGTGCCAGCAGCTCCCAACTAGCGGGATGGTGGGAGACCCAGTACTTC. Translation gives CASSSQLAGWWETQYF.

This clonotype was picked up many times. V usage is TRBV21-1 and J usage is TRBJ1-5. TRBV21-1 is labeled a pseudogene. The CDR3 is made up of 12 amino acids. This CDR3 reads CASRLSNQPQHF. CDR3 in DNA: TGTGCCAGCAGGCTTAGCAATCAGCCCCAGCATTTT.

This clonotype was seen at least ten times. The chain has TRBV12-3 or TRBV12-4 and TRBJ2-1, with TRBD1 matching 10 bases. The CDR3 runs to 17 residues. V lost 5 bases, J lost 1 base, and 8 bases stayed unmatched. CDR3 amino acids: CASSLQTGGESYNEQFF. The DNA for the CDR3 is TGTGCCAGCAGTCTCCAGACAGGGGGCGAGTCCTACAATGAGCAGTTCTTC.

This clonotype appeared many times. This chain joins TRBV5-1 and TRBJ2-2, with 7 bases fitting TRBD2. Germline CDR1 is SGHRS and CDR2 is YFSETQ. CDR3 size: 16 residues. The V segment lost 3 bases and the J segment 2 bases; nucleotides outside the gene matches: 7. The CDR3 nucleotides are TGCGCCAGCAGCTCCGGGGGGACTACTAACACCGGGGAGCTGTTTTTT. Encoded protein: CASSSGGTTNTGELFF. The variable domain in full, completed from reference TRBV5-1 and TRBJ2-2, reads KAGVTQTPRYLIKTRGQQVTLSCSPISGHRSVSWYQQTPGQGLQFLFEYFSETQRNKGNFPGRFSGRQFSNSRSEMNVSTLELGDSALYLCASSSGGTTNTGELFFGEGSRLTVL.

The table lists this clonotype with many counts. A much larger clonotype is one base distant, so this may be a read error. This chain connects TRBV2 to TRBJ2-3, with no clear D. Between the trimmed V and J ends, which lost 4 bases and 2 bases, there was a span of 1 base. CDR1 and CDR2 from the germline V gene are SNHLY and FYNNEI. This CDR3 region has 11 residues. The CDR3 DNA sequence: TGTGCCAGCAGTGCCACAGATACGCAGTATTTT. Its translation: CASSATDTQYF.

This clonotype was observed at least ten times. V gene TRBV6-5 combines with J gene TRBJ2-5; D might be TRBD2 (6 bases). The CDR3 contains 18 residues. The V and J ends lost 7 bases and 5 bases respectively, with 29 bases between them. CDR1 is MNHEY and CDR2 is SVGAGI in the germline V gene. CDR3 coding DNA: TGTGCCAGCAAAGCGTATGGGGGGTTGGTACCTTCCCGGGAGACCCAGTACTTC. Translation gives CASKAYGGLVPSRETQYF.

This clonotype has a count of ten or more. This sequence joins TRBV6-5 and TRBJ1-2, with a possible D match to TRBD1 (5 bases). Looked up from germline, CDR1 is MNHEY and CDR2 is SVGAGI. This CDR3 spans 11 amino acids. Trimming shortened V by 5 bases and J by 6 bases, and 7 bases separated the two germline ends. The CDR3 DNA reads as TGTGCCAGCAGTGGGGGGAATGGCTACACCTTC. Amino acids: CASSGGNGYTF.

This clonotype was found many times. The V and J genes are TRBV5-1 and TRBJ1-1, with D perhaps TRBD1 (5 bases). Trimming pared 2 bases from V and 0 bases from J, leaving 14 bases between. The CDR3 loop spans 16 amino acids. Germline CDR1 SGHRS, CDR2 YFSETQ. For the CDR3, the DNA is TGCGCCAGCAGCTTCTCGGCAGGGCCCATGAACACTGAAGCTTTCTTT. Encoded protein: CASSFSAGPMNTEAFF. The full variable domain, in which reference TRBV5-1 and TRBJ1-1 provide the parts outside the CDR3, is KAGVTQTPRYLIKTRGQQVTLSCSPISGHRSVSWYQQTPGQGLQFLFEYFSETQRNKGNFPGRFSGRQFSNSRSEMNVSTLELGDSALYLCASSFSAGPMNTEAFFGQGTRLTVV.

The chain joins TRBV20-1 to TRBJ2-3, with D possibly matching TRBD2 (6 bases). CDR1 is DFQATT and CDR2 is SNEGSKA in the germline V gene (reference sequence). The V end lost 3 bases, the J end lost 1 base, and 29 bases lay between the germline ends. The CDR3 is 20 amino acids. The CDR3 here is CSASSGEQPEVAGGTDTQYF. The CDR3 DNA reads TGCAGTGCTAGTTCGGGGGAACAGCCTGAGGTGGCCGGGGGCACAGATACGCAGTATTTT.